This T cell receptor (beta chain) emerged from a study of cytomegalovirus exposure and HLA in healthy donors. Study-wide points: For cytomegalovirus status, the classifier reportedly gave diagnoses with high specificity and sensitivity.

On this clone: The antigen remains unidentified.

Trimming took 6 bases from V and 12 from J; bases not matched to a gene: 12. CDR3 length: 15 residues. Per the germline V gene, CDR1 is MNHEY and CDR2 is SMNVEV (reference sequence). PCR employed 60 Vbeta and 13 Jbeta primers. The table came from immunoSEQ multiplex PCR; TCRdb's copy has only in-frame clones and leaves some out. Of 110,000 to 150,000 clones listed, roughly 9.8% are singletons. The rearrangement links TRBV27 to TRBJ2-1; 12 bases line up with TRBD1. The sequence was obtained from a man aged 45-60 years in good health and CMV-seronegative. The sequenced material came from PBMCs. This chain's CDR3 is CASRTPGTGGYVQFF. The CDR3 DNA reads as TGTGCCAGCAGAACCCCCGGGACAGGGGGCTACGTGCAGTTCTTC.